The sequence of this TCR beta chain was determined in a study of control samples from healthy donors and cancer patients. This table comes from immunoSEQ multiplex PCR, and its TCRdb copy is limited to in-frame clones, with some not included. The sample has 350,000 to 450,000 clones, more than 80% seen once. CDR1 and CDR2 from the germline V gene are MGHDK and SYGVNS. V dropped 6 bases and J dropped 8 bases, with 16 bases sitting between them. This CDR3 is 13 amino acids long. Sequenced input: PBMCs. The clonotype was recovered from a man between 40 and 49 years old with head and neck cancer. This chain joins TRBV25-1 and TRBJ1-2, with D possibly TRBD1 on 5 matching bases. The CDR3 here is CASRFSGTGGYTF. The CDR3, as DNA: TGTGCCAGCAGGTTCTCCGGGACGGGAGGCTACACCTTC.